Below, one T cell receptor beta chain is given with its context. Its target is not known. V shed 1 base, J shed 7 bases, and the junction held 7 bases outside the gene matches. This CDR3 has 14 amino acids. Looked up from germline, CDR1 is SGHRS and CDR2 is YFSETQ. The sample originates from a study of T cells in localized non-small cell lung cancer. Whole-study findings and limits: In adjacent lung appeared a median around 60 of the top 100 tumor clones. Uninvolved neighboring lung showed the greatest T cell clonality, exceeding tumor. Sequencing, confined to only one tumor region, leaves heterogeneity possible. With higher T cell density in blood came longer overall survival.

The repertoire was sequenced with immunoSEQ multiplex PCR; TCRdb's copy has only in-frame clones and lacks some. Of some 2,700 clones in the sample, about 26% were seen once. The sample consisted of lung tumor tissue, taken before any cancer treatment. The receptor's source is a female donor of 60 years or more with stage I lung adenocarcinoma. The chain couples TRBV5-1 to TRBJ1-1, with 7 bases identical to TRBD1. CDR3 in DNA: TGCGCCAGCAGCTTGCCCGGGACAGCCCGTGAAGCTTTCTTT. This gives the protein CASSLPGTAREAFF.